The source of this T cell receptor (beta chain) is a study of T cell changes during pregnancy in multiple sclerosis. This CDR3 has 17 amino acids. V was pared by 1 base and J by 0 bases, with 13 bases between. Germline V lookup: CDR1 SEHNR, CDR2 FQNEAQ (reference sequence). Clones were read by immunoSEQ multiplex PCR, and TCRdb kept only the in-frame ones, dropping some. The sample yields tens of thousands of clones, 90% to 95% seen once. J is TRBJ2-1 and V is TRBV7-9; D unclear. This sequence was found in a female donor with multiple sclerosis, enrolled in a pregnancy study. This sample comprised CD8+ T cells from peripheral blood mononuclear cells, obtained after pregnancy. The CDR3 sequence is CASSLDRSRSSYNEQFF. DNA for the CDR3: TGTGCCAGCAGCTTAGATCGATCGCGGAGCTCCTACAATGAGCAGTTCTTC.